Listed below are T cell receptor beta chains from one sample, sequenced in a study of OX40 agonist ivuxolimab in advanced cancers. Produced via immunoSEQ multiplex PCR; TCRdb's table is partial and in-frame only. Among tens of thousands of clones listed, about 91% were seen once. Sequencing used CD4+ or CD8+ T cells sorted from blood, obtained in a trial of the OX40 agonist ivuxolimab. The receptor set was obtained from an adult with an advanced solid tumor such as melanoma, head and neck, liver or kidney cancer. CDR3s include the opening cysteine and the closing phenylalanine or tryptophan. A D gene is named only where the DNA matches it firmly. Clone size is not always given. Where it is, it says once, few, many or a class for expanded clones.

CDR3 length	V gene	clone size	D gene	J gene	CDR3 DNA	CDR3 protein
15	TRBV10-3	-	TRBD1	TRBJ2-5	TGTGCCATCAGGGAGACCGGGACAGCTGAAGGGACCCAGTACTTC	CAIRETGTAEGTQYF
12	TRBV10-2	-	TRBD1	TRBJ2-7	TGCGCCAGCAGCGACAGGGCGTACGAGCAGTACTTC	CASSDRAYEQYF
13	TRBV10-2	-	-	TRBJ1-5	TGCGCCAGCAGTGAGCAGAGCAATCAGCCCCAGCATTTT	CASSEQSNQPQHF
11	TRBV29-1	-	-	TRBJ1-2	TGCAGCGCATTTAGTCCGTCGGGCTACACCTTC	CSAFSPSGYTF
11	TRBV5-6	-	-	TRBJ2-1	TGTGCCAGCAGCTTGGACAATGAGCAGTTCTTC	CASSLDNEQFF
15	TRBV7-9	-	TRBD1	TRBJ2-1	TGTGCCAGCAGCTGGGGGACAGGGGCAATGGGAGAGCAGTTCTTC	CASSWGTGAMGEQFF
17	TRBV18	few	TRBD2	TRBJ2-7	TGTGCCAGCTCACCAACGGGGGGGGCAGGAAACTCCTACGAGCAGTACTTC	CASSPTGGAGNSYEQYF
15	TRBV9	few	TRBD1	TRBJ1-5	TGTGCCAGCAGCAAAGGGGGACAGACCAATCAGCCCCAGCATTTT	CASSKGGQTNQPQHF
16	TRBV4-2	-	-	TRBJ2-5	TGTGCCAGCAGCCCAACCGGGACCAGACCCGAGGAGACCCAGTACTTC	CASSPTGTRPEETQYF
15	TRBV2	-	-	TRBJ2-1	TGTGCCAGCAGCTGGGAATCTAGCTCCTACAATGAGCAGTTCTTC	CASSWESSSYNEQFF
14	TRBV9	once	-	TRBJ2-5	TGTGCCAGCAGCGCACAGGGAAACCAAGAGACCCAGTACTTC	CASSAQGNQETQYF
15	TRBV19	-	-	TRBJ2-7	TGTGCCAGTAGTATAACGACAGCCAGGGCCTACGAGCAGTACTTC	CASSITTARAYEQYF
13	TRBV11-2	-	-	TRBJ2-5	TGTGCCAGCAGCCCACTGCTCCAAGGGACCCAGTACTTC	CASSPLLQGTQYF
13	TRBV19	few	-	TRBJ1-1	TGTGCCAGTAGGTGGACAGCAAACACTGAAGCTTTCTTT	CASRWTANTEAFF
15	TRBV5-1	-	TRBD2	TRBJ2-5	TGCGCCAGCAGCCTCGGGACTAGCGGGAGGGAGACCCAGTACTTC	CASSLGTSGRETQYF
14	TRBV4-2	-	TRBD1	TRBJ2-5	TGTGCCAGCAGCCCCCTCGCAGGGGGAGAGACCCAGTACTTC	CASSPLAGGETQYF
14	TRBV6-5	few	-	TRBJ2-5	TGTGCCAGCAGCTCCTCACTGATCGGGGAGACCCAGTACTTC	CASSSSLIGETQYF
14	TRBV18	-	-	TRBJ1-5	TGTGCCAGCTCCCGAAAGGGGTCCGATCAGCCCCAGCATTTT	CASSRKGSDQPQHF
14	TRBV5-1	-	TRBD2	TRBJ2-7	TGCGCCAGCAGCTCGGCGGGAGGGCCTAGCGAGCAGTACTTC	CASSSAGGPSEQYF
15	TRBV15	-	-	TRBJ2-5	TGTGCCACCAGCAGAGCGGGAAACATTCAAGAGACCCAGTACTTC	CATSRAGNIQETQYF
13	TRBV11-2	-	TRBD1	TRBJ1-1	TGTGCCAGTGCAGGGGGCGCGCGCACTGAAGCTTTCTTT	CASAGGARTEAFF
15	TRBV28	-	TRBD1	TRBJ1-5	TGTGCCAGCAGTTTACCGACAGGGGCTAATCAGCCCCAGCATTTT	CASSLPTGANQPQHF
15	TRBV19	-	-	TRBJ2-1	TGTGCCAGTAGTATGGAGGGGGGGCTTTACAATGAGCAGTTCTTC	CASSMEGGLYNEQFF